This TCR beta chain was sequenced for a study of T cell responses to AZD1222 COVID-19 vaccine. Here immunoSEQ multiplex PCR was the method, and the copy in TCRdb shows in-frame clones only, minus some. The data hold roughly 150,000 clones, with 80% to 95% observed a single time. This clone appeared many times. The CDR3 is 13 amino acids. CDR1 is MGHRA, CDR2 YSYEKL, per germline. The germline V and J ends were trimmed by 2 bases and 2 bases, with 3 bases remaining between them. The sequence was collected from an adult in good health. The sample was peripheral blood, taken on day 0 of AZD1222 vaccination. The V gene is TRBV4-1, the J gene TRBJ2-2; the D is unclear. Written as DNA, the CDR3 is TGCGCCAGCAGCCAAAAAAACACCGGGGAGCTGTTTTTT. This encodes CASSQKNTGELFF.